These T cell receptor beta chains were read from a single sample in a study of PD-L1 blockade in urothelial cancer. This table comes from immunoSEQ multiplex PCR, and its TCRdb copy is limited to in-frame clones, with some not included. The sample holds 35,000 to 45,000 clones; roughly four fifths are singletons and the top ten take under 3%. Sequenced here: PBMCs, sampled around atezolizumab (anti-PD-L1) treatment. All receptors come from a man between 65 and 79 years old with urothelial cancer. Each CDR3 is given without its conserved first and last residue. Fields, in order: V gene, J gene, CDR3 protein.

>TRBV9|TRBJ1-1
ASSVGFGYEAF
>TRBV5-1|TRBJ2-5
ASSLVTGEGEETQY
>TRBV5-4|TRBJ1-1
ASSLMGPGRNTEAF
>TRBV6-5|TRBJ1-3
ASSYTTGAGNTIY
>TRBV4-2|TRBJ1-2
ASSQGQGGGNYGYT
>TRBV10-1|TRBJ2-1
ASSDFRLGGGNEQF
>TRBV19|TRBJ2-2
ASSPPRLISVTGELF
>TRBV7-6|TRBJ1-1
ASSSRAGATEAF
>TRBV11-2|TRBJ2-1
ASRGGARYNEQF
>TRBV7-7|TRBJ2-3
ASSPRAFTDTQY
>TRBV2|TRBJ1-5
ASSTYSNQPQH
>TRBV9|TRBJ2-3
ASSVSSPDLGGLAGGTNTQY
>TRBV7-9|TRBJ2-7
ASSSPYPRDSYEQY
>TRBV10-3|TRBJ2-1
AISETGDDEQF
>TRBV27|TRBJ2-7
ASGTTYTGTGDDEQY
>TRBV27|TRBJ1-5
AIGGEDGQPQH
>TRBV28|TRBJ2-7
ATLRAGAYEQY
>TRBV6-4|TRBJ2-2
ASSGQGDTGELF
>TRBV27|TRBJ2-1
ASSSRPGWSAGEQF
>TRBV10-1|TRBJ2-1
ASSRTVDNEQF